The clone carrying this TCR beta chain was seen a few times. For TCRbeta, the library was prepared with unique molecular identifiers. TCRdb passed the PCR reads through MiXCR, listing each CDR3 protein once. Among approximately 79,000 distinct CDR3 sequences listed, 15% to 20% were seen once. The source of the sample is a study of T-cell reconstitution after alpha-beta-depleted transplantation in children. V lost 5 bases and J 3 bases, leaving 17 bases between the germline ends. From germline, CDR1 is MRHNA and CDR2 SNTAGT. The length of the CDR3 is 16 residues. The sequences come from PBMCs, mostly from graft donor cells, collected 360 days after TCRalphabeta/CD19-depleted stem cell transplant. The clonotype originates from a male patient aged 2-9 years who had a stem cell transplant for acute lymphoblastic leukemia, so the T cells may come from the graft donor. The chain joins TRBV6-4 to TRBJ2-1; perhaps TRBD2 as D (5 bases). For the CDR3, the DNA is TGTGCCAGCAGTCTCCGGCCAACTAGGAACTACAATGAGCAGTTCTTC. This sequence encodes CASSLRPTRNYNEQFF.